This T cell receptor beta chain was retrieved from a study of blood T cell repertoires in COVID-19. Turning to the study itself: Samples taken during acute and convalescent COVID-19 were collected in the United States, Italy and Spain. T cells, B-cell-depleted T cells, or PBMCs provided the cDNA or gDNA that served as material.

Germline CDR1 LNHDA, CDR2 SQIVND (reference sequence). The CDR3 runs 17 residues. V dropped 4 bases and J dropped 2; count of bases not matched to a gene: 8. The authors' processing: Counts of nucleated cells, estimated from reference gene primer amplification, were obtained. Generated by immunoSEQ multiplex PCR, the TCRdb table keeps only in-frame clones and is missing some. V, J and clone size reflect that table, while D and trimming were determined from the DNA. Of 240,000 or so clones in the sample, approximately 78% were seen once. This TCR was sampled from a woman aged 55-69 years with active or convalescent COVID-19. The sequencing sample was made of peripheral blood. This chain links TRBV19 with TRBJ2-2, with 9 bases identical to TRBD1. The CDR3 loop is CASSTLTGGSNTGELFF. In nucleotides, the CDR3 is TGTGCCAGTAGTACTTTAACAGGGGGCTCTAACACCGGGGAGCTGTTTTTT. The full variable domain, completed using reference TRBV19 and TRBJ2-2, is DGGITQSPKYLFRKEGQNVTLSCEQNLNHDAMYWYRQDPGQGLRLIYYSQIVNDFQKGDIAEGYSVSREKKESFPLTVTSAQKNPTAFYLCASSTLTGGSNTGELFFGEGSRLTVL.